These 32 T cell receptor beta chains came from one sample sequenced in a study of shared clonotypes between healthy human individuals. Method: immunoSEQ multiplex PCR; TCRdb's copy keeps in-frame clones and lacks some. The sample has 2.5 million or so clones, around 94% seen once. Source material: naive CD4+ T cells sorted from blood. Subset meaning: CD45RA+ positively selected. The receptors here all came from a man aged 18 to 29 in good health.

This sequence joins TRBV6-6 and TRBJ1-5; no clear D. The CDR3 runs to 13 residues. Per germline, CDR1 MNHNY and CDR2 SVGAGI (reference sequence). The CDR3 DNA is TGTACCACAGCGGGTTATAGCAATCAGCCCCAGCATTTT. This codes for CTTAGYSNQPQHF.

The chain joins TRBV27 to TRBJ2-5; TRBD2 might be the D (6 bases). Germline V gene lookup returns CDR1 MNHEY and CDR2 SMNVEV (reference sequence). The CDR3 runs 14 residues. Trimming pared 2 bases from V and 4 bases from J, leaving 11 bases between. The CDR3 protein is CASSLAGRIETQYF. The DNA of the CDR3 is TGTGCCAGCAGTTTAGCGGGGAGAATAGAGACCCAGTACTTC.

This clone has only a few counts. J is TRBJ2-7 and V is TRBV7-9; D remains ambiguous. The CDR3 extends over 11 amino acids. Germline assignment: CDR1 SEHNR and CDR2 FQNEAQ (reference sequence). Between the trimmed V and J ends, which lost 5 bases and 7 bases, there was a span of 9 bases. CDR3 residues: CASSAALEQYF. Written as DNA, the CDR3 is TGTGCCAGCAGCGCCGCCCTTGAGCAGTACTTC.

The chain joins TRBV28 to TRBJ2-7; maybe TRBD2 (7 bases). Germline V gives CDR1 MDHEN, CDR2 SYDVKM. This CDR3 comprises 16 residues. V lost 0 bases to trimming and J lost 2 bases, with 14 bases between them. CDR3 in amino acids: CASSLWRGGAAYEQYF. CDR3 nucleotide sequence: TGTGCCAGCAGTTTATGGAGGGGGGGCGCGGCCTACGAGCAGTACTTC.

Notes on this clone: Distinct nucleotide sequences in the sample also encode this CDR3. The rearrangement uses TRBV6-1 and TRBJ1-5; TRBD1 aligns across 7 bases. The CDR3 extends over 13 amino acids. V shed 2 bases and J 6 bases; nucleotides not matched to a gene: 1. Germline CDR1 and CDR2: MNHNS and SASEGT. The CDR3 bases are TGTGCCAGCAGTGAACAGGGGGGTCAGCCCCAGCATTTT. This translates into CASSEQGGQPQHF.

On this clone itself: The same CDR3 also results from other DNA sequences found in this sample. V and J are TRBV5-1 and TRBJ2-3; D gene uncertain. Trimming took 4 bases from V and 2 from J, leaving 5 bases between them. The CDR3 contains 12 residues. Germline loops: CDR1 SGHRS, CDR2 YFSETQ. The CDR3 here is CASSLNTDTQYF. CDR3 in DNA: TGCGCCAGCAGCCTAAACACAGATACGCAGTATTTT.

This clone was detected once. CDR3 region: CASSLDNPGTAGYTF. The CDR3 nucleotides read TGTGCCAGCAGCTTGGATAACCCCGGTACTGCGGGCTACACCTTC. The gene calls are TRBV5-4 and TRBJ1-2; D is uncertain. V was shortened by 0 bases and J by 8 bases, with 17 bases between the two germline ends. The CDR3 extends over 15 amino acids. The germline V gene encodes CDR1 SGHNT and CDR2 YYREEE (reference sequence).

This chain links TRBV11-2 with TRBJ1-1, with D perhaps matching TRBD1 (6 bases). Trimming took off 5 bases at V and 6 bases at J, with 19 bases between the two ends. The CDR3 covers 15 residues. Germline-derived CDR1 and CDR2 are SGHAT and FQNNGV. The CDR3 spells CASSPLGGARAEAFF. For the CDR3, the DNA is TGTGCCAGCAGCCCCCTGGGGGGGGCAAGGGCTGAAGCTTTCTTT.

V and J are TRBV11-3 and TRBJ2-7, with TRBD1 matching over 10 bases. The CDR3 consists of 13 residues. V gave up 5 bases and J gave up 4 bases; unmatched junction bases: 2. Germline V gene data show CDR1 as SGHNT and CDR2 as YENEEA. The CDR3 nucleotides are TGTGCCAGCAGCCCGGACAGGGGGTACGAGCAGTACTTC. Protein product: CASSPDRGYEQYF. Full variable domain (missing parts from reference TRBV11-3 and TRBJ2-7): EAGVVQSPRYKIIEKKQPVAFWCNPISGHNTLYWYLQNLGQGPELLIRYENEEAVDDSQLPKDRFSAERLKGVDSTLKIQPAELGDSAVYLCASSPDRGYEQYFGPGTRLTVT.

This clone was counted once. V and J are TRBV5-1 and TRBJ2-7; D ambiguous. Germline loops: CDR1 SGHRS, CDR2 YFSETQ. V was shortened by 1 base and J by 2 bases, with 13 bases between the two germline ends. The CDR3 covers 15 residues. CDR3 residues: CASSLYSGYPYEQYF. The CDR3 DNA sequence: TGCGCCAGCAGCTTGTATTCTGGGTATCCCTACGAGCAGTACTTC.

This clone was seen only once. The CDR3 reads CASSIGQVYEQYF. The CDR3 coding sequence is TGTGCCAGCAGCATCGGACAGGTCTACGAGCAGTACTTC. The chain has TRBV7-8 and TRBJ2-7, with 7 positions matching TRBD1. The V gene end was trimmed by 5 bases and the J gene end by 3 bases; junction bases not matched to a gene: 4. The CDR3 spans 13 residues. Germline lookup yields CDR1 SGHVS and CDR2 FQNEAQ.

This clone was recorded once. In DNA form, the CDR3 reads TGCGCCAGCAGCCAAGAGGTAGCGGGCTCCTACAATGAGCAGTTCTTC. As protein: CASSQEVAGSYNEQFF. This chain joins TRBV4-1 and TRBJ2-1; 7 bases line up with TRBD2. The trim removed 0 bases at V and 0 bases at J, leaving 2 bases unmatched. The V gene's germline CDR1 is MGHRA and CDR2 YSYEKL. The CDR3 consists of 16 residues.

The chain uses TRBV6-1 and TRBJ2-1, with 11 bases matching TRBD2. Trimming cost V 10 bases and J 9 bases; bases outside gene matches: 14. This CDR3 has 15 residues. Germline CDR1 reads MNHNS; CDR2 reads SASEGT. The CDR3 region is CATGGLAGGVGEQFF. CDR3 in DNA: TGTGCCACCGGGGGGTTAGCGGGAGGGGTAGGTGAGCAGTTCTTC.

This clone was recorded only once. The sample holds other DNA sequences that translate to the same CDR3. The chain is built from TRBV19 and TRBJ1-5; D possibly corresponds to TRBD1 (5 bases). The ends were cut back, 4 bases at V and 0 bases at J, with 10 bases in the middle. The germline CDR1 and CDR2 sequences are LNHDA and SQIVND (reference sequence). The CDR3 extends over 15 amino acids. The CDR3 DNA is TGTGCCAGTAGTACTACAGGATCTAGCAATCAGCCCCAGCATTTT. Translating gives CASSTTGSSNQPQHF.

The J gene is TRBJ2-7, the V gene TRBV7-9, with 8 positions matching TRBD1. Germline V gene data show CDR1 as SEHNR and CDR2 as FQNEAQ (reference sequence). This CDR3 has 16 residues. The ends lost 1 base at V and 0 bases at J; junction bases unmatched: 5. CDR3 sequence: CASSLGDRILSYEQYF. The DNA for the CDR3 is TGTGCCAGCAGCTTAGGGGACAGGATACTCTCCTACGAGCAGTACTTC. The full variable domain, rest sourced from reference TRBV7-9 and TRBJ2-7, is DTGVSQNPRHKITKRGQNVTFRCDPISEHNRLYWYRQTLGQGPEFLTYFQNEAQLEKSRLLSDRFSAERPKGSFSTLEIQRTEQGDSAMYLCASSLGDRILSYEQYFGPGTRLTVT.

The CDR3: CACNPDTEAFF. CDR3 DNA sequence: TGTGCCTGTAACCCCGACACTGAAGCTTTCTTT. The chain uses TRBV30 and TRBJ1-1; D unclear. The germline gives CDR1 GTSNPN, CDR2 SVGIG (reference sequence). Trimming shortened V by 6 bases and J by 3 bases, and 8 bases separated the two germline ends. The CDR3 runs 11 residues. The variable domain in full, completed from reference TRBV30 and TRBJ1-1, reads SQTIHQWPATLVQPVGSPLSLECTVEGTSNPNLYWYRQAAGRGLQLLFYSVGIGQISSEVPQNLSASRPQDRQFILSSKKLLLSDSGFYLCACNPDTEAFFGQGTRLTVV.

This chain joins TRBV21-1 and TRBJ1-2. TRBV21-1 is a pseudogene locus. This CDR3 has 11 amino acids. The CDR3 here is CASSAGPGYTF. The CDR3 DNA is TGTGCCAGCAGCGCGGGACCTGGCTACACCTTC.

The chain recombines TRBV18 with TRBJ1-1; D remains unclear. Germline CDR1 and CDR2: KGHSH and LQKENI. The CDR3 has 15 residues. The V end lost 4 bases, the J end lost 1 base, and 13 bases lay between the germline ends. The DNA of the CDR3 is TGTGCCAGCTCACGAGAGGGATTAAAGAACACTGAAGCTTTCTTT. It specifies CASSREGLKNTEAFF. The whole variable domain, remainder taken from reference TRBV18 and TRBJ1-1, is NAGVMQNPRHLVRRRGQEARLRCSPMKGHSHVYWYRQLPEEGLKFMVYLQKENIIDESGMPKERFSAEFPKEGPSILRIQQVVRGDSAAYFCASSREGLKNTEAFFGQGTRLTVV.

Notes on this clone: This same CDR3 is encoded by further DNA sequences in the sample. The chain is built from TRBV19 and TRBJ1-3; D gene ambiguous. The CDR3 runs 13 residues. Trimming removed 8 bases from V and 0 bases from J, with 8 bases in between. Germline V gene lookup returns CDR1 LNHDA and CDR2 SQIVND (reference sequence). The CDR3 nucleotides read TGTGCCAGTCGACAAGTCTCTGGAAACACCATATATTTT. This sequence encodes CASRQVSGNTIYF.

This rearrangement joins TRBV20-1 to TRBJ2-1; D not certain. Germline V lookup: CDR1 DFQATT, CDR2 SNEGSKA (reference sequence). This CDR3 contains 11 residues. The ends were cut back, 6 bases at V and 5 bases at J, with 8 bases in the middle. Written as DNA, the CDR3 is TGCAGTGCCATTAAGAACAATGAGCAGTTCTTC. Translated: CSAIKNNEQFF.

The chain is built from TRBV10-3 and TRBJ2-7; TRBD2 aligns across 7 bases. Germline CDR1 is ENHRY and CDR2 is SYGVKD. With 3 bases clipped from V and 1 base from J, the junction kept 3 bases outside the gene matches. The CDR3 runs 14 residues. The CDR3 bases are TGTGCCATCAGTGATGGGAGGGAATCCTACGAGCAGTACTTC. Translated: CAISDGRESYEQYF.

The CDR3 DNA is TGTGCCAGTAGTCAACCCGAAGGACAGGGGAACTATGGCTACACCTTC. The encoded protein is CASSQPEGQGNYGYTF. The chain is built from TRBV19 and TRBJ1-2; 9 bases agree with TRBD1. After removal of 5 bases from V and 2 bases from J, the junction contained 9 bases not matched to a gene. The CDR3 extends over 16 amino acids. Germline V gene sequence: CDR1 LNHDA, CDR2 SQIVND (reference sequence).

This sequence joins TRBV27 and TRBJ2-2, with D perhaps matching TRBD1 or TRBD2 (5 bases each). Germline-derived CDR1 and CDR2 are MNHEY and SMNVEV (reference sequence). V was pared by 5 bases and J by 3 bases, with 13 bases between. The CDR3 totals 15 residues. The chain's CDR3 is CASSRGLLDTGELFF. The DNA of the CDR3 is TGTGCCAGCAGTCGGGGCCTTCTAGACACCGGGGAGCTGTTTTTT.

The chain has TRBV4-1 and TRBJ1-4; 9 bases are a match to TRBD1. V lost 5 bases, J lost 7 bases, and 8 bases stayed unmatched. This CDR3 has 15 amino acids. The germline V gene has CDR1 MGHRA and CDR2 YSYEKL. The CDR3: CASSRAGTGFEKLFF. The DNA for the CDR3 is TGCGCCAGCAGCAGAGCCGGGACAGGGTTTGAAAAACTGTTTTTT.

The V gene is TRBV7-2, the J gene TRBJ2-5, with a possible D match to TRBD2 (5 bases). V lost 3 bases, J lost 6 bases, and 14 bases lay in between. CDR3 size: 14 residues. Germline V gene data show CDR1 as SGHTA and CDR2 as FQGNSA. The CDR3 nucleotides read TGTGCCAGCAGCTTTTCTGAGGGCGGTAAGACCCAGTACTTC. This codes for CASSFSEGGKTQYF.

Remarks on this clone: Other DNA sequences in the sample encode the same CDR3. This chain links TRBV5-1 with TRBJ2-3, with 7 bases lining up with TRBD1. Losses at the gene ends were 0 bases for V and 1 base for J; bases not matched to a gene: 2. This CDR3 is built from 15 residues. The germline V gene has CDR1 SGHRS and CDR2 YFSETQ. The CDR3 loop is CASSLEGAGTDTQYF. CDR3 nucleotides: TGCGCCAGCAGCTTGGAGGGGGCTGGCACAGATACGCAGTATTTT. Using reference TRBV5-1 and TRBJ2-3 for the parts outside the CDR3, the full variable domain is KAGVTQTPRYLIKTRGQQVTLSCSPISGHRSVSWYQQTPGQGLQFLFEYFSETQRNKGNFPGRFSGRQFSNSRSEMNVSTLELGDSALYLCASSLEGAGTDTQYFGPGTRLTVL.

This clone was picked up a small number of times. The DNA of the CDR3 is TGTGCCAGCTCACCACTCAATCGAGGTGGAAACACCATATATTTT. It is translated as CASSPLNRGGNTIYF. V usage is TRBV18 and J usage is TRBJ1-3; D remains unclear. V lost 1 base and J 3 bases, leaving 10 bases between the germline ends. The CDR3 sequence is 15 residues long. Germline CDR1 KGHSH, CDR2 LQKENI.

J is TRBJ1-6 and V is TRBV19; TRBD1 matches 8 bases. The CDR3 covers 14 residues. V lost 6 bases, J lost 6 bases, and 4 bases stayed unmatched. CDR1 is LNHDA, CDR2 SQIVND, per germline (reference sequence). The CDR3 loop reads CASRAGTGNSPLHF. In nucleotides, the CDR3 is TGTGCCAGTAGGGCCGGGACAGGTAATTCACCCCTCCACTTT.

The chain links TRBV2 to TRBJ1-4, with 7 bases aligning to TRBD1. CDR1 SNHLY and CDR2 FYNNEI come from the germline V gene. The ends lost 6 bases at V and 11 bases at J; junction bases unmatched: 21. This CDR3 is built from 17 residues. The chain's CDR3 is CASRAKYWDSLLSKLFF. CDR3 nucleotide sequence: TGTGCCAGCAGGGCCAAGTACTGGGACAGCCTCTTGTCGAAACTGTTTTTT.

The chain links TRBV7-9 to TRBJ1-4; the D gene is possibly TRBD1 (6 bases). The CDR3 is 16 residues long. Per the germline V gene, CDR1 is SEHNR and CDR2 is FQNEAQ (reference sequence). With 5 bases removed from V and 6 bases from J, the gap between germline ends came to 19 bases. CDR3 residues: CASSILTGSPDEKLFF. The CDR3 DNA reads TGTGCCAGCAGCATCCTAACAGGGAGTCCTGATGAAAAACTGTTTTTT.

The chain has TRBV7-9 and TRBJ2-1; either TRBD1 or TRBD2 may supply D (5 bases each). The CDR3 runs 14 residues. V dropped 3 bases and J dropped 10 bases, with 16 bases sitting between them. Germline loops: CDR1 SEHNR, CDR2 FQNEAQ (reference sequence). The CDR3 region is CASSFARDPKEQFF. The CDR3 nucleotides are TGTGCCAGCAGCTTTGCCCGGGACCCAAAGGAGCAGTTCTTC.

The CDR3 coding sequence is TGTGCCAGCTCCCGGAGTGCGGACTACGAGCAGTACTTC. It translates to CASSRSADYEQYF. The chain uses TRBV18 and TRBJ2-7; D ambiguous. This CDR3 is 13 amino acids long. V gave up 6 bases and J gave up 3 bases, with 12 bases separating them. From germline, CDR1 is KGHSH and CDR2 LQKENI.